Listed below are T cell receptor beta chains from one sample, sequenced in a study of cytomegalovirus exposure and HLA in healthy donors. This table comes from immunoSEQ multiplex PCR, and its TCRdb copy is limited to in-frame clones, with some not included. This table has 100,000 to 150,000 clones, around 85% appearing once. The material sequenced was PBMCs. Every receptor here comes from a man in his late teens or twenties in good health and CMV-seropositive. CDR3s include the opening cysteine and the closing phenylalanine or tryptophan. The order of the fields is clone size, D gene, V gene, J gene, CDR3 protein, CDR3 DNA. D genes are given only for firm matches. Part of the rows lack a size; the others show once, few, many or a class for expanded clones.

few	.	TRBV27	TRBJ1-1	CASKPRRGGIEAFF	TGTGCCAGCAAGCCGAGGCGAGGAGGGATTGAAGCTTTCTTT
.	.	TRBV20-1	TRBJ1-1	CSAAPTEAFF	TGCAGTGCAGCCCCCACTGAAGCTTTCTTT
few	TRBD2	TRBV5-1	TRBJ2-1	CASSPSRDYDNEQFF	TGCGCCAGCAGCCCATCGAGGGACTATGACAATGAGCAGTTCTTC
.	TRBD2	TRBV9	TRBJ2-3	CASSEGTSGTYTDTQYF	TGTGCCAGCAGCGAGGGGACTAGCGGGACTTACACAGATACGCAGTATTTT
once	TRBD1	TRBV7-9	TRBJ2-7	CASSAIGQGFYEQYF	TGTGCCAGCAGCGCTATCGGACAGGGGTTTTACGAGCAGTACTTC
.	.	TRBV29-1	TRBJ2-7	CSATSKSYEQYF	TGCAGCGCTACTTCAAAGTCCTACGAGCAGTACTTC
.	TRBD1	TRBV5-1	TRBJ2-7	CASSLTGTGAYEQYF	TGCGCCAGCAGCTTGACCGGGACAGGGGCCTACGAGCAGTACTTC
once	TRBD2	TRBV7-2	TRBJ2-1	CASSLRTSGNEQFF	TGTGCCAGCAGCCTTAGGACTAGCGGCAATGAGCAGTTCTTC
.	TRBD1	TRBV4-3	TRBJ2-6	CASSQLLGQGKYGANVLTF	TGCGCCAGCAGCCAGTTGTTGGGACAGGGGAAATATGGGGCCAACGTCCTGACTTTC
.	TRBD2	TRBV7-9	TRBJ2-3	CASSLLAVITDTQYF	TGTGCCAGCAGCTTACTAGCGGTAATCACAGATACGCAGTATTTT